Presented here are 22 T cell receptor beta chains from one specimen sequenced in a study of blood T cell repertoires in COVID-19. Data came from immunoSEQ multiplex PCR; TCRdb stores just in-frame clones and leaves some out. The sample includes 140,000 or so clones, around 87% seen only once; the top ten take 30% to 45%. Input material: peripheral blood. Receptors were obtained from a middle-aged man who had recovered from COVID-19.

This rearrangement joins TRBV4-2 to TRBJ2-7; TRBD2 might be the D (5 bases). Trimming removed 1 base from V and 1 base from J, with 8 bases in between. This CDR3 comprises 14 residues. Germline V gene sequence: CDR1 LGHNA, CDR2 YNFKEQ. The chain's CDR3 is CASSQVGGSYEQYF. In DNA form, the CDR3 reads TGTGCCAGCAGCCAAGTGGGCGGGTCCTACGAGCAGTACTTC.

V is TRBV28 and J is TRBJ1-1; D is undetermined. Between the trimmed V and J ends, which lost 4 bases and 3 bases, there was a span of 6 bases. This CDR3 spans 12 amino acids. Germline V gene lookup returns CDR1 MDHEN and CDR2 SYDVKM. CDR3 protein: CASSSGDTEAFF. In nucleotides, the CDR3 is TGTGCCAGCAGTTCCGGGGACACTGAAGCTTTCTTT.

The rearrangement links TRBV27 to TRBJ1-2, with D possibly matching TRBD1 (6 bases). Trimming cost V 6 bases and J 3 bases, with 20 bases left between them. Germline CDR1 reads MNHEY; CDR2 reads SMNVEV (reference sequence). The CDR3 spans 16 residues. DNA for the CDR3: TGTGCCAGCAGCCGGGACAAATGGGACACTGACTATGGCTACACCTTC. Translating it yields CASSRDKWDTDYGYTF.

The V call is TRBV10-3, the J call TRBJ1-5, with D maybe TRBD1 (5 bases). CDR1 and CDR2 from the germline V gene are ENHRY and SYGVKD. V lost 2 bases and J 4 bases, leaving 6 bases between the germline ends. This CDR3 has 13 amino acids. The CDR3 protein is CAISEAGNQPQHF. The CDR3 coding sequence is TGTGCCATCAGTGAGGCAGGGAATCAGCCCCAGCATTTT.

The chain employs TRBV7-2 and TRBJ2-7; the match to TRBD2 covers 7 bases. Germline CDR1 reads SGHTA; CDR2 reads FQGNSA. V lost 0 bases, J lost 3 bases, and 11 bases stayed unmatched. The CDR3 runs 17 residues. DNA for the CDR3: TGTGCCAGCAGCTTAGCGCGGGAGCTAGCGGAGAACTACGAGCAGTACTTC. Translated, it gives CASSLARELAENYEQYF.

J is TRBJ1-5 and V is TRBV7-2, with TRBD1 matching over 10 bases. Trimming at V came to 1 base and at J to 0 bases, leaving 6 bases not matched to a gene. Germline V CDR1 and CDR2: SGHTA, FQGNSA. The CDR3 length is 18 residues. The DNA for the CDR3 is TGTGCCAGCAGCTTAGTGGGGACAGGGGAAAATAGCAATCAGCCCCAGCATTTT. This encodes CASSLVGTGENSNQPQHF.

This sequence joins TRBV19 and TRBJ1-3; tentatively, D is TRBD1 (6 bases). This CDR3 contains 18 residues. The germline CDR1 and CDR2 sequences are LNHDA and SQIVND (reference sequence). V lost 5 bases to trimming and J lost 0 bases, with 20 bases between them. CDR3 sequence (DNA): TGTGCCAGTAGTTCGCTAACAGGGACGTCCCTCTCTGGAAACACCATATATTTT. It codes for CASSSLTGTSLSGNTIYF.

The chain combines TRBV6-5 with TRBJ1-1, with D possibly matching TRBD1 (6 bases). Germline CDR1 reads MNHEY; CDR2 reads SVGAGI. This CDR3 region has 13 residues. Trimming removed 6 bases from V and 1 base from J, with 9 bases in between. The DNA for the CDR3 is TGTGCCAGCAGGGTGGGGGCGAACACTGAAGCTTTCTTT. Protein product: CASRVGANTEAFF.

The rearrangement links TRBV9 to TRBJ1-1, with 8 bases matching TRBD1. This CDR3 spans 16 amino acids. Germline V CDR1 and CDR2: SGDLS, YYNGEE. V shed 0 bases and J 1 base; nucleotides not matched to a gene: 5. CDR3 nucleotide sequence: TGTGCCAGCAGCGTAGTGACAGGGGAGACGAACACTGAAGCTTTCTTT. The encoded protein is CASSVVTGETNTEAFF.

V gene TRBV12-5 combines with J gene TRBJ2-5, with 10 nucleotides matching TRBD2. Trimming removed 4 bases from V and 5 bases from J; junction bases left unmatched: 7. The germline gives CDR1 LGHNT, CDR2 FRNRAP. This CDR3 comprises 15 residues. Here the CDR3 reads CASGWTLAGSETQYF. The CDR3 nucleotides read TGTGCTAGTGGTTGGACACTAGCGGGGAGTGAGACCCAGTACTTC.

J is TRBJ2-2 and V is TRBV28; D might be TRBD1 (5 bases). Trimming removed 3 bases from V and 5 bases from J, with 7 bases in between. Germline V gene lookup returns CDR1 MDHEN and CDR2 SYDVKM. This CDR3 contains 13 residues. DNA for the CDR3: TGTGCCAGCAGTTTCCGACAGACCGGGGAGCTGTTTTTT. Its translation: CASSFRQTGELFF.

The V call is TRBV5-4, the J call TRBJ2-5, with D perhaps TRBD2 (6 bases). This CDR3 is 15 amino acids long. V lost 4 bases and J 6 bases, leaving 19 bases between the germline ends. The V gene's germline CDR1 is SGHNT and CDR2 YYREEE (reference sequence). The CDR3 region is CASSPGSGGLKTQYF. As DNA, the CDR3 is TGTGCCAGCAGCCCCGGAAGTGGGGGGTTGAAGACCCAGTACTTC.

The chain links TRBV4-3 to TRBJ2-5, with D possibly being TRBD2 (5 bases). The V and J ends lost 2 bases and 4 bases respectively, with 14 bases between them. The CDR3 runs to 15 residues. Germline V gene sequence: CDR1 LGHNA, CDR2 YSLEER. The CDR3: CASSQLGREGETQYF. The CDR3 DNA is TGCGCCAGCAGCCAATTAGGACGGGAAGGAGAGACCCAGTACTTC.

This CDR3 reads CASSLSSMTALSAYGYTF. The CDR3 DNA reads TGTGCCAGCAGTTTAAGTTCGATGACAGCACTTTCCGCCTATGGCTACACCTTC. This rearrangement joins TRBV27 to TRBJ1-2; TRBD1 might be the D (5 bases). Germline loops: CDR1 MNHEY, CDR2 SMNVEV (reference sequence). The V gene lost 2 bases and the J gene lost 4 bases, with 23 bases spanning the gap. This CDR3 has 18 amino acids.

J is TRBJ2-7 and V is TRBV19; the match to TRBD1 covers 7 bases. The CDR3 length is 13 residues. The junction had 6 bases not matched to a gene; V was cut back by 6 bases and J by 4 bases. Germline values: CDR1 LNHDA, CDR2 SQIVND (reference sequence). The CDR3 DNA reads TGTGCCAGTAGCGACAGGGTTTTTTACGAGCAGTACTTC. Translating it yields CASSDRVFYEQYF. The entire variable domain, with the rest obtained from reference TRBV19 and TRBJ2-7, is as follows: DGGITQSPKYLFRKEGQNVTLSCEQNLNHDAMYWYRQDPGQGLRLIYYSQIVNDFQKGDIAEGYSVSREKKESFPLTVTSAQKNPTAFYLCASSDRVFYEQYFGPGTRLTVT.

V gene TRBV2 combines with J gene TRBJ2-7; the D gene is possibly TRBD1 (6 bases). The germline gives CDR1 SNHLY, CDR2 FYNNEI. The length of the CDR3 is 13 residues. Deletions cut 3 bases from V and 7 bases from J, with 13 bases between. The CDR3 bases are TGTGCCAGCAGTGATTATACAGGGTATGAGCAGTACTTC. It yields the protein CASSDYTGYEQYF.

The gene calls are TRBV10-1 and TRBJ2-2, with D perhaps TRBD1 (6 bases). This CDR3 is built from 18 residues. Germline V gene data show CDR1 as WNHNN and CDR2 as SYGVQD (reference sequence). Trimming took off 4 bases at V and 0 bases at J, with 18 bases between the two ends. CDR3 in amino acids: CASSGFGVGQPNTGELFF. The CDR3 nucleotides read TGCGCCAGCAGTGGCTTCGGGGTAGGACAGCCGAACACCGGGGAGCTGTTTTTT.

J is TRBJ2-7 and V is TRBV5-4, with 7 bases fitting TRBD1. CDR3 length: 14 residues. The germline gives CDR1 SGHNT, CDR2 YYREEE (reference sequence). The V segment lost 4 bases and the J segment 3 bases; nucleotides outside the gene matches: 7. CDR3 bases: TGTGCCAGCAGCCGTGACAGGGTACTCTACGAGCAGTACTTC. It encodes CASSRDRVLYEQYF.

V is TRBV9 and J is TRBJ1-6, with 11 bases matching TRBD1. Per the germline V gene, CDR1 is SGDLS and CDR2 is YYNGEE. The CDR3 sequence is 15 residues long. Unmatched junction bases numbered 5, after V lost 2 bases and J lost 10 bases. The CDR3 nucleotides read TGTGCCAGCAGCGTCCTGGGACAGGGGGGATCACCCCTCCACTTT. Amino acids: CASSVLGQGGSPLHF.

The chain has TRBV4-3 and TRBJ1-2; D may be TRBD1 (6 bases). This CDR3 contains 14 residues. Germline V gene sequence: CDR1 LGHNA, CDR2 YSLEER. Trimming removed 0 bases from V and 5 bases from J, with 10 bases in between. The DNA for the CDR3 is TGCGCCAGCAGCCAAGATGGGCAGGGGTATGGCTACACCTTC. Amino acid sequence: CASSQDGQGYGYTF.

The J gene is TRBJ2-1, the V gene TRBV6-5; TRBD2 matches at 8 bases. V trimming: 5 bases; J trimming: 7 bases; junction bases outside the gene matches: 10. The germline CDR1 and CDR2 sequences are MNHEY and SVGAGI. The CDR3 spans 15 residues. Written as DNA, the CDR3 is TGTGCCAGCAGTCGAGACGGGGGGGCGTTTAATGAGCAGTTCTTC. Protein sequence: CASSRDGGAFNEQFF.

The V call is TRBV7-2, the J call TRBJ2-5, with D perhaps TRBD2 (7 bases). The CDR3 is 16 amino acids. V was cut by 5 bases and J by 1 base, with 17 bases left in between. The germline V gene encodes CDR1 SGHTA and CDR2 FQGNSA. The CDR3 region has the DNA TGTGCCAGCAGCATGGGGGGAGGGGGTCTCCAAGAGACCCAGTACTTC. It specifies CASSMGGGGLQETQYF. Complete variable domain (other parts from reference TRBV7-2 and TRBJ2-5): GAGVSQSPSNKVTEKGKDVELRCDPISGHTALYWYRQSLGQGLEFLIYFQGNSAPDKSGLPSDRFSAERTGGSVSTLTIQRTQQEDSAVYLCASSMGGGGLQETQYFGPGTRLLVL.